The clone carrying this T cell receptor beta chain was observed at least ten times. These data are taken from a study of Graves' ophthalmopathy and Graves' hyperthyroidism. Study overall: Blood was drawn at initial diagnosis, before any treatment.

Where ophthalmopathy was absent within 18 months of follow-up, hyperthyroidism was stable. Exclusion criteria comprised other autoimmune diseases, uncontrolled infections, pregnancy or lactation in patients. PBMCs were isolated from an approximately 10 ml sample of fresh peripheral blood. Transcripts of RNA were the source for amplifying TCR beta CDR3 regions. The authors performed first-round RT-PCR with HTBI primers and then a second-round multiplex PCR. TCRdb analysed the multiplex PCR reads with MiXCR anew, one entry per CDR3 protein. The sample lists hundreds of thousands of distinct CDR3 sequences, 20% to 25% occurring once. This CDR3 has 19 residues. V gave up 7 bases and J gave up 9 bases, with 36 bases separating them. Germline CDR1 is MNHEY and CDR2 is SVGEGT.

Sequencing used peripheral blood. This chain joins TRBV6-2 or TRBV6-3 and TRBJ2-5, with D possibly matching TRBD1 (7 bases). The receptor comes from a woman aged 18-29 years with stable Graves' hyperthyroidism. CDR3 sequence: CASTRGGLSHRGPQGPQYF. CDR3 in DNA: TGTGCCAGCACCCGAGGGGGGCTCAGCCACAGGGGACCCCAGGGGCCCCAGTACTTC.